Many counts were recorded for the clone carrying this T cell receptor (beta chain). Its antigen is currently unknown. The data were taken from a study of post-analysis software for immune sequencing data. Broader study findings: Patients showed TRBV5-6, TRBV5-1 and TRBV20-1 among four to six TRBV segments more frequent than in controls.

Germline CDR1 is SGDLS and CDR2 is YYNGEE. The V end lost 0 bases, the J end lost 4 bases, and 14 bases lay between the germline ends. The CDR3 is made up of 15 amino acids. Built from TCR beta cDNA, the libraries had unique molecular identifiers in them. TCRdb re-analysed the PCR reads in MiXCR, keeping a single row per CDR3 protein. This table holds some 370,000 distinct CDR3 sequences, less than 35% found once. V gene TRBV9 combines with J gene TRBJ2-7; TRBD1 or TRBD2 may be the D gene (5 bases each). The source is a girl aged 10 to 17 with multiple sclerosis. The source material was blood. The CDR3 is CASSVDEGSVYEQYF. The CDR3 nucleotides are TGTGCCAGCAGCGTAGATGAGGGGTCCGTATACGAGCAGTACTTC. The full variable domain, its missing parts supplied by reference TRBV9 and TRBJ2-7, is DSGVTQTPKHLITATGQRVTLRCSPRSGDLSVYWYQQSLDQGLQFLIQYYNGEERAKGNILERFSAQQFPDLHSELNLSSLELGDSALYFCASSVDEGSVYEQYFGPGTRLTVT.